The 9 T cell receptor beta chains below were found in one sample sequenced in a study of shared clonotypes between healthy human individuals. Using immunoSEQ multiplex PCR, the repertoire was profiled, and TCRdb retains in-frame clones only, with some absent. The repertoire has around 500,000 clones, less than 80% of them found once; the top ten carry 10% to 15%. The sample was PBMCs. The receptors stem from a woman aged 40 to 49 in good health. Some clones in this sample may be carry-over from other donors' samples.

The gene calls are TRBV11-2 and TRBJ2-7; D not resolved. The germline V gene has CDR1 SGHAT and CDR2 FQNNGV. The CDR3 loop spans 14 amino acids. The V and J ends lost 1 base and 2 bases respectively, with 9 bases between them. This chain's CDR3 is CASSLGPYAYEQYF. Written as DNA, the CDR3 is TGTGCCAGCAGCTTAGGGCCTTACGCCTACGAGCAGTACTTC.

The gene calls are TRBV5-1 and TRBJ1-3; 7 bases match TRBD1. From germline, CDR1 is SGHRS and CDR2 YFSETQ. The CDR3 extends over 16 amino acids. Trimming removed 4 bases from V and 3 bases from J; junction bases left unmatched: 10. The CDR3 DNA follows: TGCGCCAGCAGCCCGATGACAGGGAGTAGTGGAAACACCATATATTTT. This gives the protein CASSPMTGSSGNTIYF.

This clone was detected many times. The chain links TRBV5-1 to TRBJ2-1; no clear D gene. The CDR3 runs 12 residues. Germline-derived CDR1 and CDR2 are SGHRS and YFSETQ. Between the trimmed V and J ends, which lost 4 bases and 3 bases, there was a span of 5 bases. CDR3 loop: CASSRNYNEQFF. The CDR3 nucleotides read TGCGCCAGCAGCCGGAACTACAATGAGCAGTTCTTC.

This chain uses TRBV5-1 with TRBJ1-2; a possible D gene is TRBD1 (5 bases). CDR1 and CDR2 (germline): SGHRS, YFSETQ. CDR3 size: 19 residues. V lost 0 bases to trimming and J lost 0 bases, with 21 bases between them. The CDR3 coding sequence is TGCGCCAGCAGCTTGGTAAGAACGACAGTTCCTCTCGCTAACTATGGCTACACCTTC. Its protein product is CASSLVRTTVPLANYGYTF.

The chain carries TRBV15 and TRBJ1-2; D remains unclear. Germline V gives CDR1 LNHNV, CDR2 YYDKDF (reference sequence). The V and J ends lost 5 bases and 3 bases respectively, with 16 bases between them. This CDR3 is built from 15 residues. CDR3 region: CATSPSRSGYYGYTF. The CDR3 nucleotides read TGTGCCACCAGCCCCAGTCGGAGCGGATACTATGGCTACACCTTC.

This rearrangement joins TRBV30 to TRBJ1-4; possible D gene TRBD1, 5 bases. V shed 0 bases and J shed 5 bases, with 13 bases lying between them. This CDR3 comprises 15 residues. Germline V gives CDR1 GTSNPN, CDR2 SVGIG (reference sequence). The CDR3 coding sequence is TGTGCCTGGAGTGTAGGTGGGGGGACGAATGAAAAACTGTTTTTT. This translates into CAWSVGGGTNEKLFF.

As for this clone: The identical CDR3 is also encoded by other nucleotide sequences in the sample. The chain joins TRBV7-3 to TRBJ2-1, with TRBD2 as a possible D gene (6 bases). The CDR3 length is 13 residues. V was shortened by 5 bases and J by 4 bases, with 9 bases between the two germline ends. Germline V lookup: CDR1 SGHTA, CDR2 FQGTGA. CDR3 nucleotide sequence: TGTGCCAGCAGCCCCGGGAGTTACAATGAGCAGTTCTTC. It yields the protein CASSPGSYNEQFF. The full variable domain, its missing parts supplied by reference TRBV7-3 and TRBJ2-1, is GAGVSQTPSNKVTEKGKYVELRCDPISGHTALYWYRQSLGQGPEFLIYFQGTGAADDSGLPNDRFFAVRPEGSVSTLKIQRTERGDSAVYLCASSPGSYNEQFFGPGTRLTVL.

The rearrangement joins TRBV5-4 to TRBJ2-1, with 9 nucleotides matching TRBD2. In germline, CDR1 is SGHNT, CDR2 YYREEE (reference sequence). The trim removed 2 bases at V and 7 bases at J, leaving 7 bases unmatched. This CDR3 contains 15 residues. In DNA, the CDR3 is TGTGCCAGCAGCTTTGAGGCGGGAGGGAGGAATGAGCAGTTCTTC. As protein: CASSFEAGGRNEQFF.

J is TRBJ2-1 and V is TRBV11-2; weak D call: TRBD2 (5 bases). The germline CDR1 and CDR2 sequences are SGHAT and FQNNGV. Trimming took off 4 bases at V and 8 bases at J, with 21 bases between the two ends. There are 16 residues in the CDR3. The CDR3 loop reads CASSSTGEIFFYEQFF. CDR3 DNA: TGTGCCAGCAGCTCCACCGGGGAGATCTTCTTCTATGAGCAGTTCTTC.